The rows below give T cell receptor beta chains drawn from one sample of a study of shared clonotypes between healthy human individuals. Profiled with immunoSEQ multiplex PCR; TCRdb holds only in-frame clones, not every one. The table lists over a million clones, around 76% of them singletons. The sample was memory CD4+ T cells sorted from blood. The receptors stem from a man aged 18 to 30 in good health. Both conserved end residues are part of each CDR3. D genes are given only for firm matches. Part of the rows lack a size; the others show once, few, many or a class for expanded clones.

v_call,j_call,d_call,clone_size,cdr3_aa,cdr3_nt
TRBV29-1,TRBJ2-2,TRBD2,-,CSVEAVTSGSGTGELFF,TGCAGCGTTGAAGCTGTGACTAGCGGGAGCGGAACCGGGGAGCTGTTTTTT
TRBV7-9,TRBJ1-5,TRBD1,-,CASSPGTAGNQPQHF,TGTGCCAGCAGCCCAGGGACAGCCGGCAATCAGCCCCAGCATTTT
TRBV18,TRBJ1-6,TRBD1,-,CASSPYDRVNSPLHF,TGTGCCAGCTCACCTTATGACAGGGTGAACTCACCCCTCCACTTT
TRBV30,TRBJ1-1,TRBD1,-,CAWSPGGSEAFF,TGTGCCTGGAGCCCAGGGGGATCTGAAGCTTTCTTT
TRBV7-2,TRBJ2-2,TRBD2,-,CASSPRAPGLAGPGELFF,TGTGCCAGCAGCCCCCGCGCCCCGGGACTAGCGGGACCCGGGGAGCTGTTTTTT
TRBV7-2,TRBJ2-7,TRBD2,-,CASSLVTSVAEQYF,TGTGCCAGCAGCTTAGTAACTAGCGTCGCCGAGCAGTACTTC
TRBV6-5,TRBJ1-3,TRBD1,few,CASSDRGTGNTIYF,TGTGCCAGCAGCGACAGGGGAACTGGAAACACCATATATTTT
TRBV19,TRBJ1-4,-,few,CASSIVARQGQEKLFF,TGTGCCAGTAGTATAGTTGCCCGGCAGGGGCAGGAAAAACTGTTTTTT
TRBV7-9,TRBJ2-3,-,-,CASSPFRAREDTQYF,TGTGCCAGCAGCCCTTTCCGGGCCCGGGAGGATACGCAGTATTTT
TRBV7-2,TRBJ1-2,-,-,CASSLGAFYGYTF,TGTGCCAGCAGCTTGGGTGCTTTCTATGGCTACACCTTC
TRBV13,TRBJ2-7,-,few,CASSQGPGSTYEQYF,TGTGCCAGCAGCCAGGGCCCCGGGAGCACCTACGAGCAGTACTTC
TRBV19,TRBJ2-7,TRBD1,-,CASSEGNRGQQYF,TGTGCCAGTAGCGAAGGAAACAGGGGTCAGCAGTACTTC
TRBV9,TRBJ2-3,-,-,CASSPGQNTDTQYF,TGTGCCAGCAGCCCTGGACAGAACACAGATACGCAGTATTTT
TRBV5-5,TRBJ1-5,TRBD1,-,CASSSQGDQQPQHF,TGTGCCAGCAGCTCCCAGGGGGACCAACAGCCCCAGCATTTT
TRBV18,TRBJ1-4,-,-,CASSLEIPEKLFF,TGTGCCAGCTCACTAGAGATACCTGAAAAACTGTTTTTT
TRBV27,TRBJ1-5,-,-,CASSTRARNQPQHF,TGTGCCAGCAGTACCCGGGCCCGCAATCAGCCCCAGCATTTT
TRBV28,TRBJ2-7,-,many,CASSLVWSYEQYF,TGTGCCAGCAGTTTGGTATGGTCCTACGAGCAGTACTTC
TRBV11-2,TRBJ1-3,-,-,CASSETGRHGNTIYF,TGTGCCAGCAGCGAAACGGGACGGCATGGAAACACCATATATTTT
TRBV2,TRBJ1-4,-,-,CASSARGIEKLFF,TGTGCCAGCAGCGCTAGGGGAATTGAAAAACTGTTTTTT
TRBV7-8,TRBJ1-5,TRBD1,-,CASSLPGQGFNQPQHF,TGTGCCAGCAGCTTACCGGGACAGGGGTTCAATCAGCCCCAGCATTTT